The sequence of this TCR beta chain was determined in a study of cytomegalovirus exposure and HLA in healthy donors. The V gene lost 2 bases and the J gene lost 4 bases, with 9 bases spanning the gap. In germline, CDR1 is SGHVS, CDR2 FNYEAQ. CDR3 length equals 14 residues. On this clone itself: Its antigen is still unknown.

Points from the study as a whole: Researchers had no immune exposure information except CMV serostatus available.

Amplification used 60 Vbeta primers and 13 Jbeta primers. Generated by immunoSEQ multiplex PCR, the TCRdb table keeps only in-frame clones and is missing some. In total, the table holds some 150,000 clones. The sequence came from a woman aged 18-29 years in good health and CMV-seronegative. Sequencing was carried out using PBMCs. The rearrangement uses TRBV7-6 and TRBJ1-5, with a possible D match to TRBD1 (5 bases). CDR3 loop: CASSLSQGNQPQHF. The CDR3 DNA reads as TGTGCCAGCAGCTTATCGCAGGGTAATCAGCCCCAGCATTTT.